This T cell receptor (beta chain) was identified in a study of blood T cells in healthy people across ages. A second PCR of roughly 6 to 12 cycles used a sample-barcoded 5' primer and a J-beta primer mix. Via MiXCR, TCRdb re-called the 5' RACE reads, giving one row per CDR3 protein. The table has 650,000 to 950,000 distinct CDR3 sequences, around two fifths seen once. This clonotype was counted a few times. The TCR was taken from a man in his sixties in good health. Sequences were obtained from blood.

The chain's CDR3 is CASSLIGELFF. The CDR3 DNA reads TGTGCCAGCAGTTTGATCGGGGAGCTGTTTTTT. The chain employs TRBV12-3 or TRBV12-4 and TRBJ2-2; D unresolved. The CDR3 sequence is 11 residues long. Deletions cut 3 bases from V and 7 bases from J, with 3 bases between.